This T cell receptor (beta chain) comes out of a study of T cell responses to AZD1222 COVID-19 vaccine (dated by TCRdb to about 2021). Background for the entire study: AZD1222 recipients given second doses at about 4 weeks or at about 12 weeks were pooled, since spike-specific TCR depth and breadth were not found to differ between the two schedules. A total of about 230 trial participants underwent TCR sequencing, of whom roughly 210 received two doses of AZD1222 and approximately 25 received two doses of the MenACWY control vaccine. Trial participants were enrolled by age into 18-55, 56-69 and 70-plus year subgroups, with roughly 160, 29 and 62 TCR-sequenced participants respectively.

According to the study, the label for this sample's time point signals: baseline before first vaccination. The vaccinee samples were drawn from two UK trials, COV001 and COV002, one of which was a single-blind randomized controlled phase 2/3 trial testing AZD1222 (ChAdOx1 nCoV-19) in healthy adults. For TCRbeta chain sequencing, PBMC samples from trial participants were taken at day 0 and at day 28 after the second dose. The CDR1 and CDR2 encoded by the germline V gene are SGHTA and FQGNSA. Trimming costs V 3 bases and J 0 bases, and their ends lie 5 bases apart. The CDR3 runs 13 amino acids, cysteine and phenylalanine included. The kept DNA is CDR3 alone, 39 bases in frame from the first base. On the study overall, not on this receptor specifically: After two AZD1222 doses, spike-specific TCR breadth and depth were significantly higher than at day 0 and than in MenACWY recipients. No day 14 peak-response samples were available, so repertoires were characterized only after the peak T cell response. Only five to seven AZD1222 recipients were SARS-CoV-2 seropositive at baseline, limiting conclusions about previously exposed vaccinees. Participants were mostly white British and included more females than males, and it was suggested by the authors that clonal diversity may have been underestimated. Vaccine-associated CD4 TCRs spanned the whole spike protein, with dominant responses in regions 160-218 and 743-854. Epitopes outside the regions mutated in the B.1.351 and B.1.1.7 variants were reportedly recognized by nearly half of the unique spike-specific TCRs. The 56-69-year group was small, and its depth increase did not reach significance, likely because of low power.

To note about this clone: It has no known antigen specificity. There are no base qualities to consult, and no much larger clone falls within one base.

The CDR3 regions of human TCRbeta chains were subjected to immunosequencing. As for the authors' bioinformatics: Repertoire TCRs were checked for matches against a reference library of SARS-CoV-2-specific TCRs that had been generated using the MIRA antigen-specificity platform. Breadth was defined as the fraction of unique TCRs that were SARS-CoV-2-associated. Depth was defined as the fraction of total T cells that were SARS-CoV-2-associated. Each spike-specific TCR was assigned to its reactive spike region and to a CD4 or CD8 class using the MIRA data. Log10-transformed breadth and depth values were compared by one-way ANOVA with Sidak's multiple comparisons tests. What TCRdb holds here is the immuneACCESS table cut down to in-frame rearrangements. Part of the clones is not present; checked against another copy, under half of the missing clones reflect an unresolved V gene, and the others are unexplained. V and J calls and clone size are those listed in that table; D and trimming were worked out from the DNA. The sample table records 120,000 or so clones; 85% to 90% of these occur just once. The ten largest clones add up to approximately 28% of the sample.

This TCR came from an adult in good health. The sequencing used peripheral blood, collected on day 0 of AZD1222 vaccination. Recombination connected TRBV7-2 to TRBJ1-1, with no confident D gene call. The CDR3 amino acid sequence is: CASSFYMNTEAFF. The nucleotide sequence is TGTGCCAGCAGCTTTTACATGAACACTGAAGCTTTCTTT.